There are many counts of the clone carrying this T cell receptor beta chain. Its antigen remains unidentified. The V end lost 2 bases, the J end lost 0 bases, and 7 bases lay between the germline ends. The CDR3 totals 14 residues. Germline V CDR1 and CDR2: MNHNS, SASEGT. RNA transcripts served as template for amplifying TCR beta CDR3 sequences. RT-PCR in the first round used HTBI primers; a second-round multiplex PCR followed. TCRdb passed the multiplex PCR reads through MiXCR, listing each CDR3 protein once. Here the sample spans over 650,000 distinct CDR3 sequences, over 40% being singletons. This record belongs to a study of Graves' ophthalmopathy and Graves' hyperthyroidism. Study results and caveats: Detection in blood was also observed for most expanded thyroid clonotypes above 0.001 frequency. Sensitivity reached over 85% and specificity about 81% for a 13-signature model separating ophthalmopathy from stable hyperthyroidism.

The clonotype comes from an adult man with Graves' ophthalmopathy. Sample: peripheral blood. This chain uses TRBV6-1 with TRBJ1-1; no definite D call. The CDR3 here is CASSEPGMNTEAFF. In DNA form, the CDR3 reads TGTGCCAGCAGTGAACCCGGGATGAACACTGAAGCTTTCTTT.